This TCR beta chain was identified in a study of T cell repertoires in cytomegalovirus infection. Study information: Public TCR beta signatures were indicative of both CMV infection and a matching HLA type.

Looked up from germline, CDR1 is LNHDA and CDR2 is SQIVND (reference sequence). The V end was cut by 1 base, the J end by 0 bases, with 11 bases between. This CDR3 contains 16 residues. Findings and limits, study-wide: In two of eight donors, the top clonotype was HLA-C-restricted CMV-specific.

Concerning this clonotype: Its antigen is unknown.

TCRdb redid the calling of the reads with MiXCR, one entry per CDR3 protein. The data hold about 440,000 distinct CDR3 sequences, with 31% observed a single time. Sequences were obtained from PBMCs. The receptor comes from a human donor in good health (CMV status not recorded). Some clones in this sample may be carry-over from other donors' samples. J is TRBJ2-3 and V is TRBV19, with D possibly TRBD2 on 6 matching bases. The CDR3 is CASSIAAGTSTDTQYF. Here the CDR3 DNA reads TGTGCCAGTAGTATAGCGGCCGGGACTAGCACAGATACGCAGTATTTT.